One sample yielded the 17 T cell receptor beta chains listed below, sequenced in a study of T cells expressing NK-cell markers (dated by TCRdb to the early 2020s). Library preparation employed 5' RACE. For sequencing, an Illumina HiSeq 2000 was employed. Following reprocessing of the reads by TCRdb, the data hold one row per CDR3 protein sequence and no DNA is available. For this sample, the table gives a few hundred thousand distinct CDR3 sequences. The ten largest make up more than 1.4% of the sample. The sample comprised blood T cells: a sorted CD56 or NKG2C T cell subset, CD4+ or CD8+ T cells, or bulk PBMC T cells (not recorded which). All receptors come from a woman aged 45-59 years in good health. Donor details come from another sample of the same person, matched by shared clones.

The chain uses TRBV7-2 and TRBJ2-1. CDR3 length: 11 amino acids. Germline V gives CDR1 SGHTA, CDR2 FQGNSA. The CDR3 spells CASSLFHEQFF.

This sequence joins TRBV2 and TRBJ2-2; TCRdb selects TRBD2, and the lack of DNA leaves this call unchecked. The CDR3 is 18 residues long. Per the germline V gene, CDR1 is SNHLY and CDR2 is FYNNEI. The CDR3 reads CASSEVTPGLLHTGELFF.

The CDR3 is CSAEGDRGDTEAFF. The chain combines TRBV20-1 with TRBJ1-1; without DNA, the TCRdb call of TRBD1 cannot be checked. From germline, CDR1 is DFQATT and CDR2 SNEGSKA (reference sequence). The CDR3 loop spans 14 amino acids.

This chain uses TRBV2 with TRBJ1-6. This CDR3 is built from 15 residues. The germline gives CDR1 SNHLY, CDR2 FYNNEI. The CDR3: CASRLGLAQNSPLHF. Full variable domain (outside the CDR3, taken from reference TRBV2 and TRBJ1-6): EPEVTQTPSHQVTQMGQEVILRCVPISNHLYFYWYRQILGQKVEFLVSFYNNEISEKSEIFDDQFSVERPDGSNFTLKIRSTKLEDSAMYFCASRLGLAQNSPLHFGNGTRLTVT.

The chain couples TRBV5-1 to TRBJ1-1. The CDR3 consists of 15 residues. Per germline, CDR1 SGHRS and CDR2 YFSETQ. CDR3: CASSLDQGGNTEAFF.

CDR3 amino acids: CAVRGGSPYEQYF. The chain joins TRBV10-2 to TRBJ2-7; TCRdb's D call of TRBD1 is untestable without DNA. Germline-derived CDR1 and CDR2 are WSHSY and SAAADI. There are 13 residues in the CDR3.

This rearrangement joins TRBV11-2 to TRBJ2-2; the TCRdb D gene call, TRBD2, has no DNA to confirm it. The germline V gene has CDR1 SGHAT and CDR2 FQNNGV. The CDR3 covers 15 residues. CDR3 amino acids: CASSLGLLNTGELFF.

The chain carries TRBV4-1 and TRBJ2-2; with no DNA, the TCRdb D assignment of TRBD1 cannot be verified. CDR3 length equals 17 residues. Germline V gene sequence: CDR1 MGHRA, CDR2 YSYEKL. This CDR3 reads CASSVPGDRLNTGELFF.

This rearrangement joins TRBV7-3 to TRBJ2-3; lacking DNA, the TRBD1 call made by TCRdb goes unchecked. The CDR3 is 16 residues long. Germline-derived CDR1 and CDR2 are SGHTA and FQGTGA. The CDR3 sequence is CASSPRWDGNGDTQYF.

V and J are TRBV20-1 and TRBJ1-4; TCRdb selects TRBD1, and the lack of DNA leaves this call unchecked. Per the germline V gene, CDR1 is DFQATT and CDR2 is SNEGSKA (reference sequence). CDR3 length: 15 amino acids. Here the CDR3 reads CSARDLATGNEKLFF.

The V call is TRBV3-1, the J call TRBJ2-7; as DNA is missing, the TRBD1 call by TCRdb cannot be tested. The germline CDR1 and CDR2 sequences are LGHDT and YNNKEL (reference sequence). The CDR3 length is 12 residues. The CDR3: CASSHLGAEQYF.

The chain joins TRBV28 to TRBJ2-1; there is no DNA to check the TCRdb D call of TRBD1. Germline CDR1 is MDHEN and CDR2 is SYDVKM. The CDR3 spans 11 residues. This CDR3 reads CASSLGQTRFF.

V is TRBV6-5 and J is TRBJ2-6. Germline loops: CDR1 MNHEY, CDR2 SVGAGI. The CDR3 is made up of 16 amino acids. This chain's CDR3 is CASSSSSNSGANVLTF.

The rearrangement uses TRBV4-1 and TRBJ2-7; TCRdb designates TRBD1, a call that cannot be tested without DNA. CDR1 and CDR2 from the germline V gene are MGHRA and YSYEKL. The CDR3 has 14 residues. CDR3 in amino acids: CASSQETASYEQYF.

The chain combines TRBV27 with TRBJ2-6; TCRdb's assignment of TRBD2 cannot be checked, as there is no DNA. CDR3 size: 19 residues. Per germline, CDR1 MNHEY and CDR2 SMNVEV (reference sequence). CDR3 sequence reads: CASSLKGLAGVSGANVLTF.

CDR3 region: CASSEDRGQGAKNIQYF. The chain employs TRBV25-1 and TRBJ2-4; TCRdb outputs TRBD1, but without DNA this stays unchecked. Per germline, CDR1 MGHDK and CDR2 SYGVNS. CDR3 length: 17 amino acids.

The rearrangement joins TRBV4-1 to TRBJ2-7; TCRdb lists TRBD2, though no DNA is available to test this call. In germline, CDR1 is MGHRA, CDR2 YSYEKL. This CDR3 is 15 amino acids long. The CDR3 sequence: CASSQTAGVVYEQYF.